This TCR beta chain was captured by sequencing in a study of blood T cells in healthy people across ages. The CDR3 runs to 15 residues. Germline CDR1 reads SNHLY; CDR2 reads FYNNEI. Trimming at V came to 4 bases and at J to 8 bases, leaving 11 bases not matched to a gene. Using a J-beta primer mix together with a sample-barcoded 5' primer, a second PCR was run for roughly 7 to 11 cycles. TCRdb re-derived calls from the 5' RACE reads in MiXCR, one entry per CDR3 protein. Among hundreds of thousands of distinct CDR3 sequences listed, roughly 52% were seen once. Input material: blood. This TCR was sampled from a man younger than 45 in good health. This chain connects TRBV2 to TRBJ2-1; 7 bases line up with TRBD2. CDR3 nucleotides: TGTGCCAGCAGTGTATTTGGGGGGGGGAAGGATGAGCAGTTCTTC. It is translated as CASSVFGGGKDEQFF.